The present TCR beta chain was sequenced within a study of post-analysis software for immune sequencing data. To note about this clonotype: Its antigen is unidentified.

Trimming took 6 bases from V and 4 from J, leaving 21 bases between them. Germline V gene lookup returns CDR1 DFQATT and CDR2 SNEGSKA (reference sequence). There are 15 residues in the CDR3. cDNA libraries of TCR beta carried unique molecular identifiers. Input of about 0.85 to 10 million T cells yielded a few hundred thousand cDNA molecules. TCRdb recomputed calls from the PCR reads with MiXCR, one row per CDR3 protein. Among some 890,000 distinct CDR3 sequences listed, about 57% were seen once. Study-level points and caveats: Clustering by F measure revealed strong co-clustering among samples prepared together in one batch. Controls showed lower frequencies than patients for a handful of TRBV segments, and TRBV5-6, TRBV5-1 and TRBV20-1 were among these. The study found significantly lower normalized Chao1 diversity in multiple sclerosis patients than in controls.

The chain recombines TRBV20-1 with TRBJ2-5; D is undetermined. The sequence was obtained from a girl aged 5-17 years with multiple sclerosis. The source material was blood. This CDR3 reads CSAIFRRGARETQYF. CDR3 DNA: TGCAGTGCCATCTTTCGGCGAGGAGCAAGAGAGACCCAGTACTTC.